This passage covers 32 T cell receptor beta chains from one sample sequenced in a study of Ad26.COV2.S vaccination and SARS-CoV-2 variants. Assay used: immunoSEQ multiplex PCR; TCRdb lists only in-frame clones, some missing. The table lists 180,000 or so clones, approximately 88% of them singletons. This specimen was peripheral blood, taken after recovery from COVID-19. The receptor set was obtained from a human donor who had recovered from COVID-19.

The chain employs TRBV28 and TRBJ1-5, with no clear D. V shed 5 bases and J shed 0 bases, with 14 bases lying between them. Germline lookup yields CDR1 MDHEN and CDR2 SYDVKM. This CDR3 is built from 16 residues. The CDR3 DNA follows: TGTGCCAGCAGTGGGAGCCGCGGCGATAGCAATCAGCCCCAGCATTTT. This translates into CASSGSRGDSNQPQHF.

This clone was found many times. V usage is TRBV21-1 and J usage is TRBJ2-2; no DNA check was done on the table's D call, TRBD1. TRBV21-1 is listed as a pseudogene. The length of the CDR3 is 16 residues. DNA for the CDR3: TGTGCCCTTACCTTTCCGGGACAGGGGAACACCGGGGAGCTGTTTTTT. As protein: CALTFPGQGNTGELFF.

The chain recombines TRBV5-6 with TRBJ1-2; 10 bases are a match to TRBD1. CDR1 SGHDT and CDR2 YYEEEE come from the germline V gene. The CDR3 totals 16 residues. V shed 4 bases and J 2 bases; nucleotides not matched to a gene: 8. CDR3 in DNA: TGTGCCAGCAGCCAACTGACAGGGGGCAGGAACTATGGCTACACCTTC. Its translation: CASSQLTGGRNYGYTF.

The chain couples TRBV6-1 to TRBJ2-1, with TRBD1 as a possible D gene (5 bases). The CDR3 consists of 15 residues. CDR1 is MNHNS, CDR2 SASEGT, per germline. V lost 1 base to trimming and J lost 6 bases, with 13 bases between them. The CDR3 is CASSEERGRLNEQFF. The CDR3 DNA reads TGTGCCAGCAGTGAAGAAAGGGGCAGGCTCAATGAGCAGTTCTTC.

This sequence joins TRBV5-5 and TRBJ2-3; D is possibly TRBD1 or TRBD2 (5 bases each). Germline CDR1 and CDR2: SGHKS and YYEKEE (reference sequence). The CDR3 runs 16 residues. Trimming removed 3 bases at V and 0 bases at J, with 14 bases between. The CDR3 DNA reads TGTGCCAGCAGCTCATCCGGGACGGCTAGCACAGATACGCAGTATTTT. Amino acid sequence: CASSSSGTASTDTQYF.

The CDR3 DNA follows: TGTGCCAGCAGTTCTAGGACTAGCGGGGGGACTGAGCAGTTCTTC. Its protein product is CASSSRTSGGTEQFF. The chain recombines TRBV27 with TRBJ2-1, with 14 bases that match TRBD2. The germline gives CDR1 MNHEY, CDR2 SMNVEV (reference sequence). V trimming: 4 bases; J trimming: 9 bases; junction bases outside the gene matches: 5. This CDR3 has 15 residues.

J is TRBJ2-5 and V is TRBV5-4; TRBD1 aligns across 8 bases. In germline, CDR1 is SGHNT, CDR2 YYREEE (reference sequence). V trimming: 3 bases; J trimming: 6 bases; junction bases outside the gene matches: 4. The CDR3 runs to 13 residues. The CDR3 reads CASSSQGDKTQYF. CDR3 bases: TGTGCCAGCAGCTCACAGGGGGATAAGACCCAGTACTTC.

The chain joins TRBV10-3 to TRBJ2-1; 8 bases map to TRBD2. This CDR3 has 13 residues. Germline assignment: CDR1 ENHRY and CDR2 SYGVKD. J lost 5 bases, V lost 8 bases, and 5 bases had no gene match. DNA of the CDR3: TGTGCCATCGGTGGGACTAGTAACAATGAGCAGTTCTTC. It yields the protein CAIGGTSNNEQFF.

This clone turned up a few times. The genes are TRBV5-4 and TRBJ1-3; perhaps TRBD1 as D (6 bases). Germline CDR1 and CDR2: SGHNT and YYREEE (reference sequence). Trimming pared 2 bases from V and 3 bases from J, leaving 12 bases between. The CDR3 runs to 15 residues. As DNA, the CDR3 is TGTGCCAGCAGCTTCCTGGGGACAAGTGGAAACACCATATATTTT. Protein: CASSFLGTSGNTIYF.

V usage is TRBV5-1 and J usage is TRBJ2-1, with D maybe TRBD1 (5 bases). Trimming removed 1 base from V and 3 bases from J, with 11 bases in between. The V gene's germline CDR1 is SGHRS and CDR2 YFSETQ. This CDR3 comprises 15 residues. This CDR3 is CASSLRQGGYNEQFF. Here the CDR3 DNA reads TGCGCCAGCAGCTTGCGGCAGGGTGGCTACAATGAGCAGTTCTTC. The entire variable domain, with the rest obtained from reference TRBV5-1 and TRBJ2-1, is as follows: KAGVTQTPRYLIKTRGQQVTLSCSPISGHRSVSWYQQTPGQGLQFLFEYFSETQRNKGNFPGRFSGRQFSNSRSEMNVSTLELGDSALYLCASSLRQGGYNEQFFGPGTRLTVL.

The gene calls are TRBV4-1 and TRBJ1-1; 11 bases agree with TRBD1. This CDR3 is 12 amino acids long. J was trimmed by 4 bases and V by 8 bases; bases with no gene match: 0. Germline loops: CDR1 MGHRA, CDR2 YSYEKL. CDR3 loop: CASGTGGTEAFF. For the CDR3, the DNA is TGCGCCAGCGGGACAGGGGGCACTGAAGCTTTCTTT.

J is TRBJ1-4 and V is TRBV7-9; 11 bases match TRBD1. Germline V lookup: CDR1 SEHNR, CDR2 FQNEAQ (reference sequence). With 5 bases clipped from V and 7 bases from J, the junction kept 3 bases outside the gene matches. This CDR3 is 14 amino acids long. The chain's CDR3 is CASSTGTGGEKLFF. CDR3 nucleotide sequence: TGTGCCAGCAGCACCGGGACAGGGGGTGAAAAACTGTTTTTT.

This rearrangement joins TRBV10-1 to TRBJ1-2; TRBD1 aligns across 10 bases. Germline V lookup: CDR1 WNHNN, CDR2 SYGVQD (reference sequence). The CDR3 is 15 amino acids. Unmatched junction bases numbered 6, after V lost 2 bases and J lost 6 bases. CDR3: CASSEAGTGADGYTF. The CDR3 DNA is TGCGCCAGCAGTGAGGCCGGGACAGGGGCGGATGGCTACACCTTC.

J is TRBJ1-6 and V is TRBV6-5, with a weak D call TRBD1 (6 bases). V lost 3 bases, J lost 5 bases, and 8 bases lay in between. The V gene's germline CDR1 is MNHEY and CDR2 SVGAGI. The CDR3 spans 14 residues. CDR3 DNA: TGTGCCAGCAGTTATAGACAGGATAATTCACCCCTCCACTTT. It is translated as CASSYRQDNSPLHF.

In this sample, this clone turned up a few times. The chain recombines TRBV5-6 with TRBJ2-3, with TRBD2 identical over 7 bases. There are 16 residues in the CDR3. CDR1 is SGHDT, CDR2 YYEEEE, per germline. V dropped 4 bases and J dropped 0; count of bases not matched to a gene: 8. This CDR3 reads CASSRQLASSTDTQYF. The CDR3, as DNA: TGTGCCAGCAGCCGCCAACTAGCGAGTAGCACAGATACGCAGTATTTT.

This sequence joins TRBV6-5 and TRBJ2-3; no definite D call. V was trimmed by 3 bases and J by 4 bases, leaving 11 bases between them. CDR3 length: 14 amino acids. CDR1 is MNHEY and CDR2 is SVGAGI in the germline V gene. The CDR3 sequence: CASSYLGEADTQYF. DNA for the CDR3: TGTGCCAGCAGTTATCTTGGGGAAGCAGATACGCAGTATTTT.

The chain employs TRBV3-1 (or the pseudogene TRBV3-2) and TRBJ2-5; D not resolved. CDR3 length: 15 residues. Germline CDR1 reads LGHDT; CDR2 reads YNNKEL (reference sequence). The V end was cut by 0 bases, the J end by 4 bases, with 12 bases between. CDR3 DNA sequence: TGTGCCAGCAGCCAAGATCTATCGAGGAGAGAGACCCAGTACTTC. Amino acid sequence: CASSQDLSRRETQYF.

This clone has more than one count but fewer than ten. The chain employs TRBV3-1 (or the pseudogene TRBV3-2) and TRBJ2-3; D tentatively reads TRBD1 or TRBD2 (5 bases each). CDR1 is LGHDT, CDR2 YNNKEL, per germline (reference sequence). The CDR3 is 16 residues long. V was trimmed by 1 base and J by 5 bases, leaving 16 bases between them. The CDR3 DNA follows: TGTGCCAGCAGCCAAGGGGGACCCCTCACCGGAGATACGCAGTATTTT. It codes for CASSQGGPLTGDTQYF.

The genes are TRBV5-6 and TRBJ2-3; the D is unclear. Germline lookup yields CDR1 SGHDT and CDR2 YYEEEE. Trimming stripped 2 bases from V and 2 bases from J, with 3 bases between. This CDR3 has 12 amino acids. CDR3 region: CASSLTTDTQYF. CDR3 coding DNA: TGTGCCAGCAGCTTAACCACAGATACGCAGTATTTT.

The V call is TRBV5-1, the J call TRBJ2-1; D may match TRBD1 or TRBD2 (6 bases each). Germline-derived CDR1 and CDR2 are SGHRS and YFSETQ. The V gene lost 4 bases and the J gene lost 9 bases, with 11 bases spanning the gap. CDR3 length: 12 amino acids. CDR3 loop: CASSTEGVEQFF. The CDR3 coding sequence is TGCGCCAGCAGCACGGAGGGGGTTGAGCAGTTCTTC.

This clone was seen a few times. The gene calls are TRBV30 and TRBJ2-2, with D perhaps matching TRBD2 (6 bases). Between the trimmed V and J ends, which lost 5 bases and 7 bases, there was a span of 17 bases. CDR3 length equals 14 residues. CDR1 and CDR2 (germline): GTSNPN, SVGIG (reference sequence). The CDR3, as DNA: TGTGCCTGGTCTTTCTCAAGGAGGGGCGGGGAGCTGTTTTTT. Its protein is CAWSFSRRGGELFF. Drawing the rest from reference TRBV30 and TRBJ2-2, the complete variable domain is SQTIHQWPATLVQPVGSPLSLECTVEGTSNPNLYWYRQAAGRGLQLLFYSVGIGQISSEVPQNLSASRPQDRQFILSSKKLLLSDSGFYLCAWSFSRRGGELFFGEGSRLTVL.

The V and J genes are TRBV11-2 and TRBJ1-6; D unresolved. Between the trimmed V and J ends, which lost 5 bases and 8 bases, there was a span of 10 bases. This CDR3 is built from 13 residues. Germline assignment: CDR1 SGHAT and CDR2 FQNNGV. CDR3 residues: CASSPISDSPLHF. CDR3 in DNA: TGTGCCAGCAGCCCCATTTCTGATTCACCCCTCCACTTT. Full variable domain (rest looked up from reference TRBV11-2 and TRBJ1-6): EAGVAQSPRYKIIEKRQSVAFWCNPISGHATLYWYQQILGQGPKLLIQFQNNGVVDDSQLPKDRFSAERLKGVDSTLKIQPAKLEDSAVYLCASSPISDSPLHFGNGTRLTVT.

This chain joins TRBV5-5 and TRBJ2-1; 10 positions match TRBD2. Germline CDR1 reads SGHKS; CDR2 reads YYEKEE (reference sequence). There are 15 residues in the CDR3. Trimming took 0 bases from V and 7 from J; bases not matched to a gene: 4. The CDR3 loop reads CASSLGSSGSNEQFF. The CDR3 DNA is TGTGCCAGCAGCTTGGGATCTAGCGGGAGTAATGAGCAGTTCTTC.

The V gene is TRBV6-7, the J gene TRBJ2-5; 9 bases match TRBD1. TRBV6-7 is an ORF for which the function is uncertain. The CDR3 runs 15 residues. The J segment lost 4 bases and the V segment lost 6 bases, leaving 9 bases of the junction unmatched. The CDR3 loop reads CASSRGGQGSETQYF. The CDR3 bases are TGTGCCAGCAGCAGAGGGGGACAGGGTTCAGAGACCCAGTACTTC.

The chain uses TRBV30 and TRBJ2-1; 9 nucleotides match TRBD2. From germline, CDR1 is GTSNPN and CDR2 SVGIG (reference sequence). Germline trimming cut 3 bases from V and 9 bases from J; bases unmatched to any gene: 6. This CDR3 is 13 amino acids long. The CDR3 is CAWSAAGGTEQFF. CDR3 bases: TGTGCCTGGAGCGCCGCGGGGGGGACTGAGCAGTTCTTC.

The V and J genes are TRBV20-1 and TRBJ1-1; D uncertain. The CDR3 covers 11 residues. CDR1 is DFQATT, CDR2 SNEGSKA, per germline (reference sequence). CDR3 amino acids: CSARENTEAFF. CDR3 coding DNA: TGCAGCGCCCGGGAAAACACTGAAGCTTTCTTT.

This sequence joins TRBV30 and TRBJ1-5; TRBD1 matches 7 bases. J lost 6 bases, V lost 3 bases, and 5 bases had no gene match. Germline lookup yields CDR1 GTSNPN and CDR2 SVGIG (reference sequence). The CDR3 runs to 13 residues. CDR3 region: CAWSASGGQPQHF. CDR3 coding DNA: TGTGCCTGGAGCGCTTCAGGGGGTCAGCCCCAGCATTTT. The full variable domain, rest sourced from reference TRBV30 and TRBJ1-5, is SQTIHQWPATLVQPVGSPLSLECTVEGTSNPNLYWYRQAAGRGLQLLFYSVGIGQISSEVPQNLSASRPQDRQFILSSKKLLLSDSGFYLCAWSASGGQPQHFGDGTRLSIL.

The rearrangement uses TRBV5-8 and TRBJ2-3; D not certain. Trimming stripped 0 bases from V and 0 bases from J, with 8 bases between. Germline V CDR1 and CDR2: SGHTS, YDEGEE. The CDR3 is 15 residues long. The CDR3 region is CASSLEAVSTDTQYF. CDR3 bases: TGTGCCAGCAGCTTGGAGGCAGTCAGCACAGATACGCAGTATTTT.

The chain recombines TRBV28 with TRBJ1-3, with 8 bases aligning to TRBD1. The ends lost 6 bases at V and 4 bases at J; junction bases unmatched: 14. The CDR3 spans 17 residues. The V gene's germline CDR1 is MDHEN and CDR2 SYDVKM. The CDR3 loop reads CASRGRTGSTAGNTIYF. CDR3 DNA sequence: TGTGCCAGCAGGGGTCGGACAGGGAGTACTGCCGGAAACACCATATATTTT.

J is TRBJ2-2 and V is TRBV7-2; D gene unclear. Germline CDR1 SGHTA, CDR2 FQGNSA. CDR3 length: 15 amino acids. V was clipped by 2 bases and J by 4 bases, with 11 bases between them. The CDR3 DNA is TGTGCCAGCAGCTTAATGGCTGGGGTCACCGGGGAGCTGTTTTTT. It encodes CASSLMAGVTGELFF.

V usage is TRBV2 and J usage is TRBJ1-4; D may be TRBD1 (5 bases). Per germline, CDR1 SNHLY and CDR2 FYNNEI. The CDR3 is 14 amino acids. The V gene lost 4 bases and the J gene lost 7 bases, with 13 bases spanning the gap. The CDR3, as DNA: TGTGCCAGCAGTGTGCGGGCGAGGGGTGAAAAACTGTTTTTT. It translates to CASSVRARGEKLFF.

This sequence joins TRBV30 and TRBJ1-2; no clear D gene. Germline V CDR1 and CDR2: GTSNPN, SVGIG (reference sequence). CDR3 length equals 14 residues. V shed 0 bases and J shed 8 bases, with 16 bases lying between them. The CDR3: CAWSVLGPGEGYTF. The CDR3 nucleotides read TGTGCCTGGAGTGTACTCGGCCCTGGGGAGGGCTACACCTTC.